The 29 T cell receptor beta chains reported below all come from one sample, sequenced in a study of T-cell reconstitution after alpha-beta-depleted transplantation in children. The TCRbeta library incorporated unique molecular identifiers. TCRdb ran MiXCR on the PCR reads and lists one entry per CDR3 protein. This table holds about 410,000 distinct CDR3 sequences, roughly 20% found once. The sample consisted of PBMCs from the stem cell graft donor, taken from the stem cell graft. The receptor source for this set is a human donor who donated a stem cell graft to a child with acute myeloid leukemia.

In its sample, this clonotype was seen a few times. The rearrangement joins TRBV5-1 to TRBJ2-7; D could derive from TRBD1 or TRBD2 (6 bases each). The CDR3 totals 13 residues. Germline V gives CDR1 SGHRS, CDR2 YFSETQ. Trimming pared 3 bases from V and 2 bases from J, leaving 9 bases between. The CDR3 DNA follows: TGCGCCAGCAGCTGGGGGGACACCTACGAGCAGTACTTC. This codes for CASSWGDTYEQYF.

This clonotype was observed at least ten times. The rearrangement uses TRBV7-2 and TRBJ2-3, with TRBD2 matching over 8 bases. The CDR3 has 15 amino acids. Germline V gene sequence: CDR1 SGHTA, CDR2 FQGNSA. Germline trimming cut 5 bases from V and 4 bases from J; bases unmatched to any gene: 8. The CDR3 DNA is TGTGCCAGCAGCCCGCCGGGGGGGGTCGCAGATACGCAGTATTTT. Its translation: CASSPPGGVADTQYF.

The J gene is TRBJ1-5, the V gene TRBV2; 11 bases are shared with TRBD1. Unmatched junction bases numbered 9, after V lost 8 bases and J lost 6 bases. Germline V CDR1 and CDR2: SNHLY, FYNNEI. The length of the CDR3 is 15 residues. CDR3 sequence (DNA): TGTGCCAGCGGGGGGACAGGGGGAGATAGTCAGCCCCAGCATTTT. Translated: CASGGTGGDSQPQHF.

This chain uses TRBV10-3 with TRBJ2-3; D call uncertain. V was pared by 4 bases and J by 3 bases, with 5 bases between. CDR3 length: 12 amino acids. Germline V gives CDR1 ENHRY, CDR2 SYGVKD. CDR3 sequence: CAISAQTDTQYF. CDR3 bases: TGTGCCATCAGTGCCCAAACAGATACGCAGTATTTT.

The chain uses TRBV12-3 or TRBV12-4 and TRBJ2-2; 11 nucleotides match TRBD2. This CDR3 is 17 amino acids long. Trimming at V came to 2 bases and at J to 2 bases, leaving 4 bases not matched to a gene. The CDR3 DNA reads TGTGCCAGCAGTTTAAGTCTAGCGGGAGGAAACACCGGGGAGCTGTTTTTT. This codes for CASSLSLAGGNTGELFF.

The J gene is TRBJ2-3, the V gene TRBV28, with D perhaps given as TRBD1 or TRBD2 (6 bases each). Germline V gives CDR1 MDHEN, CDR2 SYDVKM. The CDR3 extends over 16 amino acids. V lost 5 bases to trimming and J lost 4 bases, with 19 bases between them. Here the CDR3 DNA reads TGTGCCAGCAGTACACAGGGAGCGGGTTTCGCAGATACGCAGTATTTT. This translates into CASSTQGAGFADTQYF. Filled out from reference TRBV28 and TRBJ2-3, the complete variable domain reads DVKVTQSSRYLVKRTGEKVFLECVQDMDHENMFWYRQDPGLGLRLIYFSYDVKMKEKGDIPEGYSVSREKKERFSLILESASTNQTSMYLCASSTQGAGFADTQYFGPGTRLTVL.

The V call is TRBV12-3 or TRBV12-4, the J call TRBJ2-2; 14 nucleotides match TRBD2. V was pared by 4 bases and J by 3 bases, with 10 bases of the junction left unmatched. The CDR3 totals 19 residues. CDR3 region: CASSYGLAGGWLDTGELFF. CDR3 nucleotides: TGTGCCAGCAGTTACGGACTAGCGGGAGGATGGTTAGACACCGGGGAGCTGTTTTTT.

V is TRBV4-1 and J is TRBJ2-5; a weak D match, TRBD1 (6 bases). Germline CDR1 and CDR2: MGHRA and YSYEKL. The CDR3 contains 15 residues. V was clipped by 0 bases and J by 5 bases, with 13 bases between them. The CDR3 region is CASSQERGQGETQYF. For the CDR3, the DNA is TGCGCCAGCAGCCAAGAGCGTGGTCAGGGGGAGACCCAGTACTTC.

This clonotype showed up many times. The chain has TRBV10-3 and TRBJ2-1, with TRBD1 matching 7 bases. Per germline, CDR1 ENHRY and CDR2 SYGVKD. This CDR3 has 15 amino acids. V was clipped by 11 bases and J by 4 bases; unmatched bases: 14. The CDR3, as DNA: TGTGCCGTTGAGGGTGGGGACAGACCTTACAATGAGCAGTTCTTC. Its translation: CAVEGGDRPYNEQFF.

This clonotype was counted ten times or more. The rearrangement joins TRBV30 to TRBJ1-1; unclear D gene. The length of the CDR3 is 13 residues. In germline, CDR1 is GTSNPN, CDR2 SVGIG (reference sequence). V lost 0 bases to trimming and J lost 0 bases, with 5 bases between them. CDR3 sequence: CAWSVSVNTEAFF. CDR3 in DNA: TGTGCCTGGAGTGTGTCCGTGAACACTGAAGCTTTCTTT.

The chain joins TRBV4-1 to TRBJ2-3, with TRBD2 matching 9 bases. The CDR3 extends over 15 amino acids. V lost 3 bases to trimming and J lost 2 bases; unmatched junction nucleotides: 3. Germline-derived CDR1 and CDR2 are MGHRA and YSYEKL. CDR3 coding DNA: TGCGCCAGCAGCCAGGTAGCGGGAGCCACAGATACGCAGTATTTT. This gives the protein CASSQVAGATDTQYF.

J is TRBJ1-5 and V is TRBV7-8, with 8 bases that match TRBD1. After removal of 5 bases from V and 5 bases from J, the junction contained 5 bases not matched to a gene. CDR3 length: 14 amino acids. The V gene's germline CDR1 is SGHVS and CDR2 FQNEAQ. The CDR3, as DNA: TGTGCCAGCAGCGTAGACAGGGGACATCAGCCCCAGCATTTT. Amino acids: CASSVDRGHQPQHF.

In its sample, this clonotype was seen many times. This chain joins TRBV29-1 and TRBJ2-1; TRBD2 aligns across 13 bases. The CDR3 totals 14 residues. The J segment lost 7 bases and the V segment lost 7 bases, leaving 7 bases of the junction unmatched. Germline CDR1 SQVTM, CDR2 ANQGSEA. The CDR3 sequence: CSAGTSGTWNEQFF. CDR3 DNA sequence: TGCAGCGCGGGGACTAGCGGGACTTGGAATGAGCAGTTCTTC.

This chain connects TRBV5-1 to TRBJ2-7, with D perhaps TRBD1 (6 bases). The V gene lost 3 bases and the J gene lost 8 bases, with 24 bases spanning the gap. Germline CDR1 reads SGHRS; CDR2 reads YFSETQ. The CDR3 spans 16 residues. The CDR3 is CASSSTGQRAGTQQYF. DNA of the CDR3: TGCGCCAGCAGCTCCACCGGACAGAGAGCTGGAACCCAGCAGTACTTC.

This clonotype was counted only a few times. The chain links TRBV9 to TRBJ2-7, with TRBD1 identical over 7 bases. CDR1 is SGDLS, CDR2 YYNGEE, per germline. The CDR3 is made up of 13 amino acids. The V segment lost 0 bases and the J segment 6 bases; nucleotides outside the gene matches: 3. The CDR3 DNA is TGTGCCAGCAGCGTAGAAGGGGGCGGCGAGCAGTACTTC. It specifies CASSVEGGGEQYF.

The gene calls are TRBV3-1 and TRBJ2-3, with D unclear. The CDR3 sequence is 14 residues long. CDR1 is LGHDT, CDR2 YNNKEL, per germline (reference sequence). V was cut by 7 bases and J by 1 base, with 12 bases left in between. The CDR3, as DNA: TGTGCCAGCAACCTTGGACGGCGCACAGATACGCAGTATTTT. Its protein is CASNLGRRTDTQYF.

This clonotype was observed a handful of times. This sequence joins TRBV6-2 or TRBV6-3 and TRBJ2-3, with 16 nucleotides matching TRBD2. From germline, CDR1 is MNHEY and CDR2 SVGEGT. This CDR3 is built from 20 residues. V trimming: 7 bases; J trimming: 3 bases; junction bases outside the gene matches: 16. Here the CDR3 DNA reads TGTGCCAGCACCCTGACAGGAGGGACTAGCGGGAGGGCCACGACAGATACGCAGTATTTT. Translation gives CASTLTGGTSGRATTDTQYF.

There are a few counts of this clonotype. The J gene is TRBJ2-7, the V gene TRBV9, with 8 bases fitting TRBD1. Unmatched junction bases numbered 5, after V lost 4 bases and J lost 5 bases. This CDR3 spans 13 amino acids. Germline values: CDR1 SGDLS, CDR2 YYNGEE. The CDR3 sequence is CASSTTGANEQYF. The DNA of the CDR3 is TGTGCCAGCAGCACGACAGGGGCCAACGAGCAGTACTTC.

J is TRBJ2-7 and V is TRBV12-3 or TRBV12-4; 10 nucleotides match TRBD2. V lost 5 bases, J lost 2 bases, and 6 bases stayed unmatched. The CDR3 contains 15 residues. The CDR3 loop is CASSPTSGKTYEQYF. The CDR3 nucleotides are TGTGCCAGCAGTCCTACTAGCGGGAAAACCTACGAGCAGTACTTC.

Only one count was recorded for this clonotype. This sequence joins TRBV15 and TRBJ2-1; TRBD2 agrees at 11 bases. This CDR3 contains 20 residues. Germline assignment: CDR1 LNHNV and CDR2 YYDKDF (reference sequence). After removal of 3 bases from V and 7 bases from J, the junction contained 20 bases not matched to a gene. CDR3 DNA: TGTGCCACCAGCAGTAGAGGCCTAGCGGGAGGTTTCAATTATCGGAATGAGCAGTTCTTC. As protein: CATSSRGLAGGFNYRNEQFF.

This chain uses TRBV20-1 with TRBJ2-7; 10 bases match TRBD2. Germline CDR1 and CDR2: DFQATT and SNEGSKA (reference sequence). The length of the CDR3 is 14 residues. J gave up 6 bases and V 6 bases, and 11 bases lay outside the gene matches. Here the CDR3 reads CSAGQAGGPREQYF. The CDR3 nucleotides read TGCAGTGCAGGCCAAGCGGGAGGGCCCCGCGAGCAGTACTTC.

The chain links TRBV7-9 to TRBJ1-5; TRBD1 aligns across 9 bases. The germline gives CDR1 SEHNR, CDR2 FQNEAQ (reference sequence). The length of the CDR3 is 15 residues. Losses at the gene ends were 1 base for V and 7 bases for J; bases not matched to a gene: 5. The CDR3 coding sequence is TGTGCCAGCAGCTTAGGGACAGGGGTTGGCCAGCCCCAGCATTTT. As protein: CASSLGTGVGQPQHF.

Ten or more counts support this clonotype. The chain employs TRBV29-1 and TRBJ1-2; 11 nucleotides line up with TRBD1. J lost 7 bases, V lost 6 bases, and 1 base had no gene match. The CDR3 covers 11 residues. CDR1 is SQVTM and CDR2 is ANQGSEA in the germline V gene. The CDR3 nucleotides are TGCAGCGTCGGGACAGGGGGTGGCTACACCTTC. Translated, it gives CSVGTGGGYTF.

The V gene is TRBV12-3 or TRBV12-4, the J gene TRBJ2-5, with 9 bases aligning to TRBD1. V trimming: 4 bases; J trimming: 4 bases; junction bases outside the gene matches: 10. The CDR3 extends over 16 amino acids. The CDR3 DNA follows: TGTGCCAGCAGTTCGGCGATAACAGGGGGCCGAGAGACCCAGTACTTC. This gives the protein CASSSAITGGRETQYF.

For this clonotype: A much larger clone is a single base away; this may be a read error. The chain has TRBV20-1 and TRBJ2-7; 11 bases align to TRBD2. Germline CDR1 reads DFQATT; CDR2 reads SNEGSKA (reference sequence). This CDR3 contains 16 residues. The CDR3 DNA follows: TGCTGTGCTAGAGCGTCGGGACTAGCGGCACTCTACGAGCAGTACTTC. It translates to CCARASGLAALYEQYF.

CDR3 in DNA: TGTGCCAGCAGTTCAGGGACAGGGAGTAATTCACCCCTCCACTTT. Translating gives CASSSGTGSNSPLHF. V gene TRBV28 combines with J gene TRBJ1-6, with 9 bases lining up with TRBD1. The V gene end was trimmed by 4 bases and the J gene end by 6 bases; junction bases not matched to a gene: 4. This CDR3 spans 15 amino acids. Germline V lookup: CDR1 MDHEN, CDR2 SYDVKM.

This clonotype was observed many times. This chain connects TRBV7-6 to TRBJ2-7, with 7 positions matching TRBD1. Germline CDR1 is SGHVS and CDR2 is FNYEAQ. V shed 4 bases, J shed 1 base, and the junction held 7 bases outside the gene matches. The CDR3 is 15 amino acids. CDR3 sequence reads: CASSSTTTGSYEQYF. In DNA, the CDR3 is TGTGCCAGCAGCTCCACAACGACAGGGTCCTACGAGCAGTACTTC. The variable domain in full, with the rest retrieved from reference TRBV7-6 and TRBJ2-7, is GAGVSQSPRYKVTKRGQDVALRCDPISGHVSLYWYRQALGQGPEFLTYFNYEAQQDKSGLPNDRFSAERPEGSISTLTIQRTEQRDSAMYRCASSSTTTGSYEQYFGPGTRLTVT.

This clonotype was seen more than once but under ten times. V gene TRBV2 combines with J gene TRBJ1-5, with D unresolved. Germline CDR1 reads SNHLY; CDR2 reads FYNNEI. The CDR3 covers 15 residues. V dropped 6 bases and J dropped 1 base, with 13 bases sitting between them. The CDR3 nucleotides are TGTGCCAGCAGATTGGACGGGAAGAGCAATCAGCCCCAGCATTTT. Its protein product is CASRLDGKSNQPQHF.

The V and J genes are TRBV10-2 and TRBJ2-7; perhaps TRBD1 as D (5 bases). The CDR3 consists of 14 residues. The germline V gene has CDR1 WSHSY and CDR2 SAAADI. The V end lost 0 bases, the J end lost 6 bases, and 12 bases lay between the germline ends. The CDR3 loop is CASSESRQGSEQYF. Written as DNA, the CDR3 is TGCGCCAGCAGTGAGTCGAGGCAGGGTAGCGAGCAGTACTTC.